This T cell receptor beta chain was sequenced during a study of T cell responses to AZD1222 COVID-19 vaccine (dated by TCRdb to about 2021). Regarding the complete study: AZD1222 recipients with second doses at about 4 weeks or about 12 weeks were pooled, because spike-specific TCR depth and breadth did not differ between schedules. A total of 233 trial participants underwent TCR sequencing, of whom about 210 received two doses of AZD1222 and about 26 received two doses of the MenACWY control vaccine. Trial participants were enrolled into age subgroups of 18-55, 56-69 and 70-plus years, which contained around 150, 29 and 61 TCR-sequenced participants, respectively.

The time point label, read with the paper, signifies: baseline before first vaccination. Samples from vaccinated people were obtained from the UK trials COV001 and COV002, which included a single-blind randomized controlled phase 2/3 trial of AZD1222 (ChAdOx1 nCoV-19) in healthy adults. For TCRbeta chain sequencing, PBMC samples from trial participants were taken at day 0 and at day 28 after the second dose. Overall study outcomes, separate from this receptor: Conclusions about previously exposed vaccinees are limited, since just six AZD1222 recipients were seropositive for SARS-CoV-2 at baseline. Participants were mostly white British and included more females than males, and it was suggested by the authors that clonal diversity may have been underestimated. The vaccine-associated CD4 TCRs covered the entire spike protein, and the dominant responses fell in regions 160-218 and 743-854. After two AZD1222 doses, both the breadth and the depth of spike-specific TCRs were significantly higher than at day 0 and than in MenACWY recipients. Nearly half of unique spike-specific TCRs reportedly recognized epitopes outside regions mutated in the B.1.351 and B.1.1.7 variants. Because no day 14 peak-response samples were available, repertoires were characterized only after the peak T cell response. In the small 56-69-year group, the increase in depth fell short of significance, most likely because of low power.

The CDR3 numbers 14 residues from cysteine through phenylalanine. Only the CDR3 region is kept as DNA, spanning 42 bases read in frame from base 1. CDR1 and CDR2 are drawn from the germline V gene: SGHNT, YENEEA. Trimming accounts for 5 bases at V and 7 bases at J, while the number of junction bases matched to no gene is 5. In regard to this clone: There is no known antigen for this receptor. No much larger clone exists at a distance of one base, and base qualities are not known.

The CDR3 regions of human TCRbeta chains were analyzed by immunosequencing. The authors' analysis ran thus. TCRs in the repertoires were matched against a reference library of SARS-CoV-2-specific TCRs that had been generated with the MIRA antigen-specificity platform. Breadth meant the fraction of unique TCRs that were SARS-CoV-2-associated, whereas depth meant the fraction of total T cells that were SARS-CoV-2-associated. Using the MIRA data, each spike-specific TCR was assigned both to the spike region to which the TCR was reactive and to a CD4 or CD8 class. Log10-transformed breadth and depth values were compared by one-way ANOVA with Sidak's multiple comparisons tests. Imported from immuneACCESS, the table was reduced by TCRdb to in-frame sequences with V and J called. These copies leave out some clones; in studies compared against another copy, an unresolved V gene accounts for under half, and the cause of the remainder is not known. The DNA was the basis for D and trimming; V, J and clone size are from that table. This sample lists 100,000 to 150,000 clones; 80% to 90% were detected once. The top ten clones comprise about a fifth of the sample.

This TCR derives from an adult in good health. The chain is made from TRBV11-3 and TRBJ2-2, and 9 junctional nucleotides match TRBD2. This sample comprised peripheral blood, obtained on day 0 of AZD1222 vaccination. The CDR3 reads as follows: CASSSGGKVGELFF. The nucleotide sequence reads TGTGCCAGCAGCAGCGGGGGGAAGGTCGGGGAGCTGTTTTTT. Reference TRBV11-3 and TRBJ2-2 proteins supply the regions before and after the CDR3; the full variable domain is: EAGVVQSPRYKIIEKKQPVAFWCNPISGHNTLYWYLQNLGQGPELLIRYENEEAVDDSQLPKDRFSAERLKGVDSTLKIQPAELGDSAVYLCASSSGGKVGELFFGEGSRLTVL.